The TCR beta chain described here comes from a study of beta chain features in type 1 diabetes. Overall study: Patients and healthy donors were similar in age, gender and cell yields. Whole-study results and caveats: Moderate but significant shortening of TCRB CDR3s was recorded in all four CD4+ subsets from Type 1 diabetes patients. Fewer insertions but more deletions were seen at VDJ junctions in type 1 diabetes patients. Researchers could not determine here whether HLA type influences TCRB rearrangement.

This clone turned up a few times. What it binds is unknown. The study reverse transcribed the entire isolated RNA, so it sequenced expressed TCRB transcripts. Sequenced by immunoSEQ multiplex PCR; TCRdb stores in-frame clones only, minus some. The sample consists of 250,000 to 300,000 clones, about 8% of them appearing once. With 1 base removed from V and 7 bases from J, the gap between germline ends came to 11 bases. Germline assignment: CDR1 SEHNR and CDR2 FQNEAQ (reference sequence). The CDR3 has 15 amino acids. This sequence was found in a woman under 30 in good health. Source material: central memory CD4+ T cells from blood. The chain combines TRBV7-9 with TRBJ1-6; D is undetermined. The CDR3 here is CASSLVSLRNSPLHF. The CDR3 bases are TGTGCCAGCAGCTTAGTGTCCCTCCGGAATTCACCCCTCCACTTT.